This record concerns one TCR beta chain sequence. This clone has just one count. There is no known antigen for this receptor. No base quality information exists; no much larger clone differs at one position. Genomic DNA was isolated from the sorted cells so that the TCRbeta CDR3 region could be sequenced. The immunoSEQ Assay was used for sequencing of TCRbeta CDR3 regions. Imported from immuneACCESS, the table was reduced by TCRdb to in-frame sequences with V and J called. These copies leave out some clones; in studies compared against another copy, an unresolved V gene accounts for under half, and the cause of the remainder is not known. The sample profile shows under 85,000 clones; roughly 84% of them were found once. Together, the top ten hold around 0.23% of the sample. The sample comes from a study of OX40 agonist ivuxolimab in advanced cancers. About the investigation overall: Ivuxolimab, which targeted the costimulatory receptor OX40 (CD134), was an agonistic, fully human IgG2 monoclonal antibody. Intravenous ivuxolimab was administered to patients every 2 weeks at six dose levels: 0.01, 0.1, 0.3, 1.5, 3 and 10 mg/kg. Of the 50 to 55 patients in dose escalation, around 20 had hepatocellular carcinoma, about 15 had melanoma, 9 had renal cell carcinoma and 9 had head and neck cancer. In the dose-escalation cohort, more than 75% of patients were male, and the mean age was approximately 64 years, with a range of roughly 23 to 85. Patients were allowed to have had prior anti-PD-1, anti-PD-L1 or anti-CTLA-4 therapy, and around 37% of the dose-escalation patients had previously received checkpoint inhibitors. Three dose-escalation patients achieved partial responses, one with hepatocellular carcinoma and two with cutaneous melanoma. Peripheral TCRbeta sequencing was intended to test whether TCR sequence diversity was altered and clonal T-cell expansion was caused by ivuxolimab. The paper covers the monotherapy dose-escalation part of the phase I ivuxolimab trial, which included N of about 56 patients.

Here is what the overall study found, with its caveats: In the 0.1-3.0 mg/kg groups, partial responders were among the patients with the lowest normalized peripheral clonal expansion, particularly in CD8+ T cells. After ivuxolimab, expanded clones were on average more numerous among CD8+ T cells than among CD4+ T cells. At doses of 0.1 to 3.0 mg/kg, clonal expansion of both CD4+ and CD8+ blood T cells was observed from baseline to week 6. Antigen specificity was not determined for the clonally expanded peripheral T cells. Low levels of normalized T-cell clonal expansion were also shown by some nonresponding patients.

The CDR3 goes from the cysteine to the phenylalanine over 14 residues. This entry keeps only the CDR3 DNA: 42 bases, framed from base 1. The CDR1 and CDR2 encoded by the germline V gene are SGHDT and YYEEEE. V lost 9 bases and J lost 5 bases; the stretch between them is 20 bases long. The trial excluded patients who had a history of autoimmune disease or who were on systemic immunosuppression. Peripheral blood for TCR sequencing was collected from all dose cohorts at baseline, on cycle 4 day 1, and on cycle 7 day 1. Samples were obtained from an open-label, multicenter, first-in-human phase I dose-escalation trial of ivuxolimab. Adults with locally advanced or metastatic melanoma, renal cell carcinoma, hepatocellular carcinoma or head and neck squamous cell carcinoma were enrolled in the trial. CD4+ and CD8+ T cells were sorted separately from peripheral blood before TCR sequencing.

This chain joins TRBV5-6 to TRBJ2-5; TRBD2 is a possible D gene, resting on 5 matching bases. The specimen was CD4+ or CD8+ T cells sorted from blood, collected in a trial of the OX40 agonist ivuxolimab. This clonotype was obtained from an adult with an advanced solid tumor such as melanoma, head and neck, liver or kidney cancer. The nucleotide sequence reads TGTGCCACCAAACCTGGACTGTTCGTGGAGACCCAGTACTTC. Translated, it gives CATKPGLFVETQYF.